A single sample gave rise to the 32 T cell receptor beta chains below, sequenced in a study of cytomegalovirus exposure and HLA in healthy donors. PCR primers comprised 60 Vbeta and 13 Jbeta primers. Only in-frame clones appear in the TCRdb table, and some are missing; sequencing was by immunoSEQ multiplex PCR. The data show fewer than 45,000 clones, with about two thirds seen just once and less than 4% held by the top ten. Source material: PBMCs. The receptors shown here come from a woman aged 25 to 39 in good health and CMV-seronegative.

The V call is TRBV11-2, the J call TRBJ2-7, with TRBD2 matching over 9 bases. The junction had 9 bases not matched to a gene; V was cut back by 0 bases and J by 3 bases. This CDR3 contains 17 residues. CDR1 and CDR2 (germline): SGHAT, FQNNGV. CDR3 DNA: TGTGCCAGCAGCTTAGATGGAGCGGGAGGAGGGGGCTACGAGCAGTACTTC. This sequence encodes CASSLDGAGGGGYEQYF.

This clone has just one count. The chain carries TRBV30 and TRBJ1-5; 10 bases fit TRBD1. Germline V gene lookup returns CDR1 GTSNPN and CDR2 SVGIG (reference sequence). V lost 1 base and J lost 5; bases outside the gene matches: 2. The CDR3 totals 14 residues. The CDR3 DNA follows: TGTGCCTGGAGTGCCGGGACAGGGGATCAGCCCCAGCATTTT. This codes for CAWSAGTGDQPQHF.

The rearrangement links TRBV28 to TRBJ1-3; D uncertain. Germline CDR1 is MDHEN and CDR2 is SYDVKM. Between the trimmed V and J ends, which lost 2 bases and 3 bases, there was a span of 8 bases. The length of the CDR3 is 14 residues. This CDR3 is CASSLNRRGNTIYF. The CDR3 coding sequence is TGTGCCAGCAGTTTAAACAGACGTGGAAACACCATATATTTT.

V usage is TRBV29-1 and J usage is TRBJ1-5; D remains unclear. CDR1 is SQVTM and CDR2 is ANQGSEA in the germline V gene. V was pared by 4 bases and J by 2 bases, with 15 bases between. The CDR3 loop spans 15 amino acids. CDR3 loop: CSVGQDGVGNQPQHF. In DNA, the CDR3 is TGCAGCGTTGGTCAAGACGGAGTGGGCAATCAGCCCCAGCATTTT.

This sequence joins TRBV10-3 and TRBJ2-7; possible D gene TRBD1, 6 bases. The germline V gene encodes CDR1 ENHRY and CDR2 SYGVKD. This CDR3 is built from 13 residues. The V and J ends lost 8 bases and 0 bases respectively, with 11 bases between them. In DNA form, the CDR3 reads TGTGCCATCCAGGGACAAATCTCCTACGAGCAGTACTTC. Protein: CAIQGQISYEQYF.

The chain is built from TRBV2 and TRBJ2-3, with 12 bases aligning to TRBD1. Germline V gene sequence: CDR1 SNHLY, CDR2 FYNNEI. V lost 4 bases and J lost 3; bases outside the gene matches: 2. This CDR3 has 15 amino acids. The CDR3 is CASSGDRGPTDTQYF. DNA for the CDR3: TGTGCCAGCAGTGGGGACAGGGGGCCTACAGATACGCAGTATTTT.

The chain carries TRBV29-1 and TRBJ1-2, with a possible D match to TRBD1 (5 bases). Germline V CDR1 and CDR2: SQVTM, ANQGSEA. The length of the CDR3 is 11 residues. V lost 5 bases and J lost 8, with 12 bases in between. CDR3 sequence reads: CSVTESGGYTF. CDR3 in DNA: TGCAGCGTTACCGAATCAGGGGGCTACACCTTC.

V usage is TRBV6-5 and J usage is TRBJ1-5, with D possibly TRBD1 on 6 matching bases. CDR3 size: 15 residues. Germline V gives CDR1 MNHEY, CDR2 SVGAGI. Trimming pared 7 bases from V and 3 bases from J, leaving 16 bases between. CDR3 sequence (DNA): TGTGCCAGCAATACGGGACATCCCGCCAATCAGCCCCAGCATTTT. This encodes CASNTGHPANQPQHF.

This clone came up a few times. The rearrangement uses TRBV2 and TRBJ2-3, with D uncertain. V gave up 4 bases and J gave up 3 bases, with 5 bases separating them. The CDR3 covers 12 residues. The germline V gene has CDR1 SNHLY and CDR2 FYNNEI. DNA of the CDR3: TGTGCCAGCAGTGTTGAGACAGATACGCAGTATTTT. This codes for CASSVETDTQYF.

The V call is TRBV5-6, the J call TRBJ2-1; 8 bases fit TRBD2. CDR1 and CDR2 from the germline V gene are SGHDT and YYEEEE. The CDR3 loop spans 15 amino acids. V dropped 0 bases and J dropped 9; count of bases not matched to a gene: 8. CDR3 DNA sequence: TGTGCCAGCAGCTTGGTTTCGGGAGGGCCCGGTGAGCAGTTCTTC. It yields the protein CASSLVSGGPGEQFF.

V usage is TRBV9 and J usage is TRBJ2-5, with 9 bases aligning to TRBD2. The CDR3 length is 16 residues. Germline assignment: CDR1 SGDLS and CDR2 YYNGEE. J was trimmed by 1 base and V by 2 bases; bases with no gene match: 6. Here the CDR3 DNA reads TGTGCCAGCAGCGTCGGAAGCGGGAGGTTCCAAGAGACCCAGTACTTC. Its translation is CASSVGSGRFQETQYF.

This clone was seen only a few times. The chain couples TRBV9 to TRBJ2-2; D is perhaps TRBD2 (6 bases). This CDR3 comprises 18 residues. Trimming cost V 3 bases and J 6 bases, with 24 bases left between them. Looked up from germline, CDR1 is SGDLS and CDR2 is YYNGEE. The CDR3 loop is CASSGLYSGATTAGELFF. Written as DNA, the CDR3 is TGTGCCAGCAGCGGACTCTACTCGGGAGCCACCACTGCCGGGGAGCTGTTTTTT.

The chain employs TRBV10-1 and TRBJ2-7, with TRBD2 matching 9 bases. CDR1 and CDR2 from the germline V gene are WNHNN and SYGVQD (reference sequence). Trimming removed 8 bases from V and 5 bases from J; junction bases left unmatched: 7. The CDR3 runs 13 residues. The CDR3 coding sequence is TGCGCCAGCGAGCGGGGGGATGGTAACGAGCAGTACTTC. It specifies CASERGDGNEQYF.

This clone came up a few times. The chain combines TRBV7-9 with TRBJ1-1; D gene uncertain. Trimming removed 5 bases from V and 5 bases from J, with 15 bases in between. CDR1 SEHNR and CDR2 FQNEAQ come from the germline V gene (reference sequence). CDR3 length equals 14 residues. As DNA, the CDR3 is TGTGCCAGCAGCCTTGGTCAGATTTGGACTGAAGCTTTCTTT. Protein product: CASSLGQIWTEAFF.

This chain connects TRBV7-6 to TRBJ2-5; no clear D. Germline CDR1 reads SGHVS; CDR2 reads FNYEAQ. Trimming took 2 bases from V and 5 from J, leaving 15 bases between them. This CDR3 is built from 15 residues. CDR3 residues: CASSLIGLAGETQYF. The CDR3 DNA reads TGTGCCAGCAGCTTAATAGGATTAGCTGGTGAGACCCAGTACTTC.

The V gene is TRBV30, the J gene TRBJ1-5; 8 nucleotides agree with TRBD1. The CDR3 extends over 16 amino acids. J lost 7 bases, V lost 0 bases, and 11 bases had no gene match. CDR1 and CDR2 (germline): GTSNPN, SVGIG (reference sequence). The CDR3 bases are TGTGCCTGGAGTGTACGAGGACAGGGCGAGAGACAGCCCCAGCATTTT. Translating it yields CAWSVRGQGERQPQHF.

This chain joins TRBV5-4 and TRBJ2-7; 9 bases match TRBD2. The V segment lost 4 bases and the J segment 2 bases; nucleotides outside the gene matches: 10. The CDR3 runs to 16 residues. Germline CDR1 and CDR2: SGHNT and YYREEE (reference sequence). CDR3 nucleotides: TGTGCCAGCAGCCTTCCTCGACTAGCGGAAACCTACGAGCAGTACTTC. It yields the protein CASSLPRLAETYEQYF.

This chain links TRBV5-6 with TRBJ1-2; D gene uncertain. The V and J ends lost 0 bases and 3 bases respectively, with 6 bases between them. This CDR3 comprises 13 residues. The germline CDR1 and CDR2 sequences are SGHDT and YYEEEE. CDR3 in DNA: TGTGCCAGCAGCTTGGCGACACACTATGGCTACACCTTC. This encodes CASSLATHYGYTF.

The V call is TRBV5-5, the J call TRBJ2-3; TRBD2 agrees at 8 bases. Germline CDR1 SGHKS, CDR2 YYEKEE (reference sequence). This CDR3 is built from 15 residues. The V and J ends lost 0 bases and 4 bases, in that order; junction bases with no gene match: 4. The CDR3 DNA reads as TGTGCCAGCAGCTTGGATAGCGGGACCCCAGATACGCAGTATTTT. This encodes CASSLDSGTPDTQYF.

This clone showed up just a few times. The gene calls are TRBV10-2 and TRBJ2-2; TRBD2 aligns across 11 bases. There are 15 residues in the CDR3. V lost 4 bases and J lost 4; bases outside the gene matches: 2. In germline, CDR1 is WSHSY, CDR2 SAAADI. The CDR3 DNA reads TGCGCCAGCAGTGGACTAGCGGGAATCACCGGGGAGCTGTTTTTT. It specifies CASSGLAGITGELFF.

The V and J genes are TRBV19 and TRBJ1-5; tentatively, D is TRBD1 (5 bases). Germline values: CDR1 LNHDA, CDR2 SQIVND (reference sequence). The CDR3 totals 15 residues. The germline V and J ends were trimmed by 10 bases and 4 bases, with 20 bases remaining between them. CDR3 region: CATRRGRDQNQPQHF. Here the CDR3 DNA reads TGTGCCACCCGGCGAGGGCGGGACCAGAATCAGCCCCAGCATTTT.

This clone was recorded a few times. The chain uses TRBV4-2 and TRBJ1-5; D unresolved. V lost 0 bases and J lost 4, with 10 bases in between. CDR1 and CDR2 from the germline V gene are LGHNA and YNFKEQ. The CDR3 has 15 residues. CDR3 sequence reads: CASSQEWQLNQPQHF. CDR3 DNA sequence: TGTGCCAGCAGCCAAGAGTGGCAGTTAAATCAGCCCCAGCATTTT.

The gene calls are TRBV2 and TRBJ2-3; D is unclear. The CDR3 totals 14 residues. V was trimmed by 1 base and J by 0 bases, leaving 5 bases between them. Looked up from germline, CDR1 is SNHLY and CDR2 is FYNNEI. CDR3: CASSEGQSTDTQYF. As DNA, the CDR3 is TGTGCCAGCAGTGAAGGACAAAGCACAGATACGCAGTATTTT.

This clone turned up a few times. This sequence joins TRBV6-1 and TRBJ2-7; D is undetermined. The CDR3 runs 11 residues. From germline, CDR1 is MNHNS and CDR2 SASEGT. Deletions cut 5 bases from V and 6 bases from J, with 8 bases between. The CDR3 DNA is TGTGCCAGCAGTCCCCTTCCCGAGCAGTACTTC. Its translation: CASSPLPEQYF.

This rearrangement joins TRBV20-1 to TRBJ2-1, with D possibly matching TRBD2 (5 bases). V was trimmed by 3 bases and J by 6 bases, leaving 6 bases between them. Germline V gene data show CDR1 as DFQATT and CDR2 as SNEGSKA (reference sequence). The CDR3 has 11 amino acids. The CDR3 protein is CSASRGNEQFF. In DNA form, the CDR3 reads TGCAGTGCTAGCCGGGGCAATGAGCAGTTCTTC.

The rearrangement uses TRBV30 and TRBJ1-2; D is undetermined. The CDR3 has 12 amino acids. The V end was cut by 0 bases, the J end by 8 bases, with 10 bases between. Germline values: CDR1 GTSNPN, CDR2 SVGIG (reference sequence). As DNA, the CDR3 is TGTGCCTGGAGTGTCTACCGGGAGGGCTACACCTTC. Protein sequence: CAWSVYREGYTF.

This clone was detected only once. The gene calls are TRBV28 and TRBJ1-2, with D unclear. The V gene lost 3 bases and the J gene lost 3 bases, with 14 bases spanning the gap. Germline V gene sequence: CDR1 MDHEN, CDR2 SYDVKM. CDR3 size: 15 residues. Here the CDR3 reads CASSLRGKDDYGYTF. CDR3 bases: TGTGCCAGCAGTTTGCGGGGAAAGGACGACTATGGCTACACCTTC.

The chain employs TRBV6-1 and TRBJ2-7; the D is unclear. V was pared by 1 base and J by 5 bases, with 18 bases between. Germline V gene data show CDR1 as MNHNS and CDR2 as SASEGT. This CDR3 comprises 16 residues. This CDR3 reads CASSEVALEPNNEQYF. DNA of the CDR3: TGTGCCAGCAGTGAAGTTGCGCTAGAACCAAATAACGAGCAGTACTTC.

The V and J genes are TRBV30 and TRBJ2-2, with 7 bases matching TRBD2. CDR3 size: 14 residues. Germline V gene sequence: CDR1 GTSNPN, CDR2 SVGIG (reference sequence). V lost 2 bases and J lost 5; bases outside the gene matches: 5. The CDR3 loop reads CAWSTREVTGELFF. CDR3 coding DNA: TGTGCCTGGAGTACACGGGAGGTTACCGGGGAGCTGTTTTTT.

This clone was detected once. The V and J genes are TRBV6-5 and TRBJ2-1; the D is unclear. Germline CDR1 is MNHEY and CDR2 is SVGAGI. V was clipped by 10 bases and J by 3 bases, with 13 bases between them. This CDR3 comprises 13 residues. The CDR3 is CATLSPGYNEQFF. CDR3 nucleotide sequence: TGTGCCACTCTCTCCCCGGGCTACAATGAGCAGTTCTTC.

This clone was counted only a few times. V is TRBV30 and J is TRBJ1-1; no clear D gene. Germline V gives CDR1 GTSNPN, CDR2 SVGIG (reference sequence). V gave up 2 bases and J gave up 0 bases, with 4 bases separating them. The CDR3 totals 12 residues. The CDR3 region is CAWSRVNTEAFF. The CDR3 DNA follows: TGTGCCTGGAGTCGAGTGAACACTGAAGCTTTCTTT.

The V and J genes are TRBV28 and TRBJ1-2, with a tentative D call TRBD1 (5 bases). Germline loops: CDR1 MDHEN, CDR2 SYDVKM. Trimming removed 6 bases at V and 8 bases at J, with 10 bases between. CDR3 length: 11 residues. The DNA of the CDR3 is TGTGCCAGCAGAGAAGGGGAAGGCTACACCTTC. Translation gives CASREGEGYTF.